These 5 T cell receptor beta chains came from one sample sequenced in a study of T-cell reconstitution after alpha-beta-depleted transplantation in children. This sample's TCRbeta library carried unique molecular identifier barcodes. Each CDR3 protein is one row after TCRdb ran MiXCR on the PCR reads. The top ten hold just over 35% of the sample, which has fewer than 750,000 distinct CDR3 sequences, over 25% seen once. Sequencing was performed on PBMCs, taken before TCRalphabeta/CD19-depleted stem cell transplant. Every receptor here comes from a boy in the first two years of life with Wiskott-Aldrich syndrome, due to receive a stem cell transplant.

In this sample, this clonotype turned up a few times. The genes are TRBV3-1 and TRBJ2-2; 8 bases fit TRBD1. Germline V gives CDR1 LGHDT, CDR2 YNNKEL (reference sequence). The CDR3 runs to 16 residues. The junction had 7 bases not matched to a gene; V was cut back by 1 base and J by 6 bases. CDR3 amino acids: CASSQGGRGPSGELFF. CDR3 nucleotide sequence: TGTGCCAGCAGCCAAGGCGGCAGGGGGCCGTCCGGGGAGCTGTTTTTT. The full variable domain, its missing parts supplied by reference TRBV3-1 and TRBJ2-2, is DTAVSQTPKYLVTQMGNDKSIKCEQNLGHDTMYWYKQDSKKFLKIMFSYNNKELIINETVPNRFSPKSPDKAHLNLHINSLELGDSAVYFCASSQGGRGPSGELFFGEGSRLTVL.

The rearrangement uses TRBV29-1 and TRBJ2-7; 9 bases match TRBD2. The ends lost 5 bases at V and 3 bases at J; junction bases unmatched: 8. Germline V CDR1 and CDR2: SQVTM, ANQGSEA. CDR3 length: 14 residues. The CDR3 nucleotides are TGCAGCGTTCTGGCGGGAGGGGTGGGCTACGAGCAGTACTTC. As protein: CSVLAGGVGYEQYF.

The chain is built from TRBV15 and TRBJ2-5; maybe TRBD1 (5 bases). CDR3 size: 15 residues. With 4 bases removed from V and 5 bases from J, the gap between germline ends came to 17 bases. CDR1 and CDR2 (germline): LNHNV, YYDKDF (reference sequence). CDR3 DNA: TGTGCCACCAGCACCGAGAGGCAGGGTGGGGAGACCCAGTACTTC. Its translation is CATSTERQGGETQYF.

This clonotype showed up many times. The V and J genes are TRBV2 and TRBJ2-3; D is possibly TRBD1 or TRBD2 (5 bases each). CDR1 and CDR2 (germline): SNHLY, FYNNEI. The CDR3 spans 15 residues. The V gene lost 6 bases and the J gene lost 0 bases, with 13 bases spanning the gap. This chain's CDR3 is CASSSGQGSTDTQYF. CDR3 DNA: TGTGCCAGCAGCTCGGGGCAGGGAAGCACAGATACGCAGTATTTT.

V usage is TRBV24-1 and J usage is TRBJ2-1; 12 bases are a match to TRBD2. Losses at the gene ends were 3 bases for V and 15 bases for J; bases not matched to a gene: 5. The CDR3 covers 13 residues. CDR1 is KGHDR, CDR2 SFDVKD, per germline. The CDR3 spells CATSDRTSGRWFF. The CDR3 DNA reads as TGTGCCACCAGTGATCGCACTAGCGGGAGGTGGTTCTTC.